The clone carrying this T cell receptor (beta chain) was seen a few times. Germline V CDR1 and CDR2: SGDLS, YYNGEE. V lost 1 base and J 0 bases, leaving 8 bases between the germline ends. CDR3 size: 14 residues. All of the isolated RNA was reverse transcribed, so expressed TCRB transcripts were sequenced. Naive, central memory and regulatory T cell samples produced a mean of about 3.4 million reads. Sequenced by immunoSEQ multiplex PCR; TCRdb stores in-frame clones only, minus some. The sample records 200,000 to 300,000 clones, 25% to 35% being singletons. These data come from a study of beta chain features in type 1 diabetes. Sorting of CD4+ naive, central memory, regulatory and stem cell-like memory cells was performed via CD45RO/CCR7/CD25/CD127/CD95/CD27. Sorted populations were all over 95% pure.

The origin of this receptor is a man in his thirties or forties in good health. What was sequenced was central memory CD4+ T cells from blood. The gene calls are TRBV9 and TRBJ2-7; D is undetermined. The CDR3 loop is CASSVTDTSYEQYF. The CDR3 region has the DNA TGTGCCAGCAGCGTAACTGATACCTCCTACGAGCAGTACTTC.